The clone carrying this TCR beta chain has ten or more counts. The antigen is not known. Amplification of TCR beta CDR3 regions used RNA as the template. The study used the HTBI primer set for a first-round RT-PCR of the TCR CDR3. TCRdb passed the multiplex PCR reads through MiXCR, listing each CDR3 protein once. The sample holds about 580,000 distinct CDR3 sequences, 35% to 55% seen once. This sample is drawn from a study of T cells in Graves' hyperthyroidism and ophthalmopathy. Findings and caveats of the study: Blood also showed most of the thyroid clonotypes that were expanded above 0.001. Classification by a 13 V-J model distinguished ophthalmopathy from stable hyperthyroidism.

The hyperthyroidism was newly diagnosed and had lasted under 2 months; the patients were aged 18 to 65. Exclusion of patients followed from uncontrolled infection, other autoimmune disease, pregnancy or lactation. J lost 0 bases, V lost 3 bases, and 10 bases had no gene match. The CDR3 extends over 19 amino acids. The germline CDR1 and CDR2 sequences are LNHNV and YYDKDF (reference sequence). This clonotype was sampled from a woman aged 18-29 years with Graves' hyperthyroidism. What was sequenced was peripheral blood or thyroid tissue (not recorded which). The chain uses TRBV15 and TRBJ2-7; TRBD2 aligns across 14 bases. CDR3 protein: CATSRGGLAGEGSSYEQYF. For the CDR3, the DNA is TGTGCCACCAGCAGGGGGGGACTAGCGGGAGAGGGAAGCTCCTACGAGCAGTACTTC.